This TCR beta chain comes out of a study of blood T cell repertoires in COVID-19. About the study: COVID-19 samples, acute and convalescent, were from the United States, Italy and Spain. Sources were T cells, B-cell-depleted T cells, or PBMCs; the material itself was cDNA or gDNA.

The CDR3 contains 17 residues. CDR1 is LGHDT, CDR2 YNNKEL, per germline (reference sequence). With V trimmed by 3 bases and J by 4 bases, 11 bases remained unmatched. In the study's own analysis: Reference gene primer amplification yielded estimated nucleated cell counts. Sequenced by immunoSEQ multiplex PCR; TCRdb stores in-frame clones only, minus some. V, J and clone size were drawn from that table, and D and trimming were deduced from the DNA. The sample holds approximately 270,000 clones, approximately 83% seen once. Material: peripheral blood. The chain couples TRBV3-1 (or the pseudogene TRBV3-2) to TRBJ2-1, with TRBD2 matching 8 bases. This TCR came from a woman between 70 and 85 years old with acute or convalescent COVID-19. In DNA, the CDR3 is TGTGCCAGCAGCCATCGACCAGCGGGGGCTCATTACAATGAGCAGTTCTTC. This codes for CASSHRPAGAHYNEQFF.